This is a list of T cell receptor beta chains from one sample in a study of blood T cells in healthy people across ages. TCRdb recomputed calls from the 5' RACE reads with MiXCR, one row per CDR3 protein. The sample contains roughly 1,300,000 distinct CDR3 sequences, roughly 59% of which appear only once. The specimen sequenced was blood. The origin of the receptors is a man aged 18 to 30 in good health. CDR3s include the opening cysteine and the closing phenylalanine or tryptophan. A D gene is named only where the DNA matches it firmly. Size values are once, few and many counts, or a class for expanded clones, and some rows have none.

CDR3nt: TGTGCCAGCAGTGTTGGGGGAGCCTACGAGCAGTACTTC
CDR3aa: CASSVGGAYEQYF
abundance: .
j_gene: TRBJ2-7
d_gene: .
v_gene: TRBV12-3/TRBV12-4

CDR3nt: TGTGCCAGCAGCTTAAATGCGGATAACTATGGCTACACCTTC
CDR3aa: CASSLNADNYGYTF
abundance: few
j_gene: TRBJ1-2
d_gene: .
v_gene: TRBV7-9

CDR3nt: TGTGCCAGCAGTCCCCTTCCGGGACAGGGGGAATCAGATACGCAGTATTTT
CDR3aa: CASSPLPGQGESDTQYF
abundance: .
j_gene: TRBJ2-3
d_gene: TRBD1
v_gene: TRBV6-2/TRBV6-3

CDR3nt: TGTGCCATCAGTGGCTGGACCCGGGACAGCCAAGAGACCCAGTACTTC
CDR3aa: CAISGWTRDSQETQYF
abundance: few
j_gene: TRBJ2-5
d_gene: TRBD1
v_gene: TRBV10-3

CDR3nt: TGCAGCGTTGATGCGGGAGTGAACGATGAGCAGTTCTTC
CDR3aa: CSVDAGVNDEQFF
abundance: few
j_gene: TRBJ2-1
d_gene: TRBD2
v_gene: TRBV29-1

CDR3nt: TGCGCCAGCAGCCAAGAACCAAATAGTGGGGAGTTAGGATCTCAGCCCCAACATTTT
CDR3aa: CASSQEPNSGELGSQPQHF
abundance: .
j_gene: TRBJ1-5
d_gene: .
v_gene: TRBV4-1

CDR3nt: TGCGCCAGCAGCCTAAACGGACAGGCCTTCTACGAGCAGTACTTC
CDR3aa: CASSLNGQAFYEQYF
abundance: once
j_gene: TRBJ2-7
d_gene: TRBD1
v_gene: TRBV5-1

CDR3nt: .
CDR3aa: CASSLGVGNYGYTFEGYTF
abundance: few
j_gene: TRBJ1-2
d_gene: .
v_gene: TRBV28

CDR3nt: TGTGCCAGCAGTTACACAGTAGGAGGCGGATCTAACTATGGCTACACCTTC
CDR3aa: CASSYTVGGGSNYGYTF
abundance: few
j_gene: TRBJ1-2
d_gene: .
v_gene: TRBV6-5

CDR3nt: TGTGCTAGTGGGAGAGGGACCGAAAACATTCAGTACTTC
CDR3aa: CASGRGTENIQYF
abundance: .
j_gene: TRBJ2-4
d_gene: .
v_gene: TRBV12-5

CDR3nt: TGCGCCAGCAGCCCTTCAAGGGTTTACAATGAGCAGTTCTTC
CDR3aa: CASSPSRVYNEQFF
abundance: .
j_gene: TRBJ2-1
d_gene: .
v_gene: TRBV5-1